These 26 T cell receptor beta chains were all obtained from the same sample, sequenced in a study of cytomegalovirus exposure and HLA in healthy donors. Vbeta (60) and Jbeta (13) primers were used in the PCR. Some clones are missing from TCRdb's copy, which holds only in-frame ones; the method was immunoSEQ multiplex PCR. The sample includes some 130,000 clones, 80% of them seen just once. The sample taken for sequencing was PBMCs. Receptors were obtained from a man under 40 in good health and CMV-seronegative.

In DNA form, the CDR3 reads TGTGCCAGTAGTATTTGGGGCGGCTCGAACACTGAAGCTTTCTTT. Amino acids: CASSIWGGSNTEAFF. The chain carries TRBV19 and TRBJ1-1, with a possible D match to TRBD1 (5 bases). The CDR3 runs 15 residues. V was clipped by 3 bases and J by 1 base, with 12 bases between them. Germline V lookup: CDR1 LNHDA, CDR2 SQIVND (reference sequence).

The chain joins TRBV19 to TRBJ2-7, with 7 bases that match TRBD2. Looked up from germline, CDR1 is LNHDA and CDR2 is SQIVND (reference sequence). V dropped 3 bases and J dropped 3; count of bases not matched to a gene: 5. CDR3 length: 14 amino acids. CDR3 nucleotide sequence: TGTGCCAGTAGTATCGGGGTAGCGGGCTACGAGCAGTACTTC. Amino acid sequence: CASSIGVAGYEQYF. Based on the CDR3 plus reference TRBV19 and TRBJ2-7, the full variable domain is DGGITQSPKYLFRKEGQNVTLSCEQNLNHDAMYWYRQDPGQGLRLIYYSQIVNDFQKGDIAEGYSVSREKKESFPLTVTSAQKNPTAFYLCASSIGVAGYEQYFGPGTRLTVT.

The chain employs TRBV4-1 and TRBJ1-2, with TRBD1 as a possible D gene (6 bases). The V gene's germline CDR1 is MGHRA and CDR2 YSYEKL. The CDR3 consists of 15 residues. Trimming left V 1 base short and J 4 bases short, with 13 bases between. In DNA, the CDR3 is TGCGCCAGCAGCCAAGGGGAGACAGGAATCTATGGCTACACCTTC. Residues: CASSQGETGIYGYTF.

The V and J genes are TRBV7-2 and TRBJ2-2; possible D gene TRBD2, 6 bases. The germline V and J ends were trimmed by 5 bases and 1 base, with 14 bases remaining between them. Germline CDR1 and CDR2: SGHTA and FQGNSA. The CDR3 length is 16 residues. CDR3 nucleotides: TGTGCCAGCAGCCCCTCCGGGACTGGGAACACCGGGGAGCTGTTTTTT. It is translated as CASSPSGTGNTGELFF.

V and J are TRBV23-1 and TRBJ2-7; D is perhaps TRBD2 (5 bases). TRBV23-1 is an ORF; its function is uncertain. The CDR3 is 15 amino acids. Trimming removed 2 bases from V and 3 bases from J, with 14 bases in between. The CDR3 DNA reads as TGCGCCAGCAGTCAAGGAGGTGCACCCTTCTACGAGCAGTACTTC. Translating gives CASSQGGAPFYEQYF.

The CDR3, as DNA: TGCGCCAGCAGCTCAGACGCTAGCTCCTACAATGAGCAGTTCTTC. Translated, it gives CASSSDASSYNEQFF. The chain couples TRBV5-1 to TRBJ2-1; D unresolved. The germline V gene has CDR1 SGHRS and CDR2 YFSETQ. Trimming removed 3 bases from V and 0 bases from J, with 10 bases in between. This CDR3 is 15 amino acids long.

This sequence joins TRBV13 and TRBJ2-2, with 7 bases lining up with TRBD1. This CDR3 has 17 residues. Germline V gives CDR1 PRHDT, CDR2 FYEKMQ (reference sequence). The V gene end was trimmed by 5 bases and the J gene end by 5 bases; junction bases not matched to a gene: 14. The CDR3 here is CASSLPPEGAGTGELFF. CDR3 nucleotides: TGTGCCAGCAGCCTACCCCCAGAGGGGGCAGGAACCGGGGAGCTGTTTTTT.

The chain is built from TRBV6-6 and TRBJ2-2, with 16 positions matching TRBD2. Germline V gene sequence: CDR1 MNHNY, CDR2 SVGAGI (reference sequence). J was trimmed by 4 bases and V by 10 bases; bases with no gene match: 6. The CDR3 has 16 residues. CDR3 protein: CAISGLAGGSTGELFF. CDR3 DNA: TGTGCCATTTCGGGACTAGCGGGAGGGTCCACCGGGGAGCTGTTTTTT.

This rearrangement joins TRBV5-1 to TRBJ2-5; 8 bases map to TRBD1. Germline V gives CDR1 SGHRS, CDR2 YFSETQ. This CDR3 has 15 residues. With V trimmed by 8 bases and J by 1 base, 10 bases remained unmatched. For the CDR3, the DNA is TGCGCCAGTTCTGATCCGGGACAGGCCCAAGAGACCCAGTACTTC. Its translation: CASSDPGQAQETQYF.

The V and J genes are TRBV5-4 and TRBJ2-1; D possibly corresponds to TRBD2 (7 bases). Trimming left V 5 bases short and J 9 bases short, with 21 bases between. The germline V gene has CDR1 SGHNT and CDR2 YYREEE (reference sequence). The CDR3 totals 15 residues. The CDR3 nucleotides read TGTGCCAGCAGAAACTTGGACGGGGGGCAGGGTGAGCAGTTCTTC. It translates to CASRNLDGGQGEQFF.

V is TRBV19 and J is TRBJ2-1; the match to TRBD2 covers 11 bases. This CDR3 is 14 amino acids long. V dropped 4 bases and J dropped 8; count of bases not matched to a gene: 4. CDR1 is LNHDA and CDR2 is SQIVND in the germline V gene (reference sequence). CDR3 amino acids: CASSSSGREYEQFF. The CDR3 DNA reads as TGTGCCAGTAGTAGTAGCGGGAGGGAGTATGAGCAGTTCTTC.

J is TRBJ2-7 and V is TRBV10-3, with D possibly being TRBD2 (5 bases). With 6 bases removed from V and 2 bases from J, the gap between germline ends came to 11 bases. The CDR3 runs 13 residues. In germline, CDR1 is ENHRY, CDR2 SYGVKD. The CDR3 bases are TGTGCCATCAGCCCGGGAAACACCTACGAGCAGTACTTC. Protein sequence: CAISPGNTYEQYF.

The genes are TRBV19 and TRBJ2-2, with D maybe TRBD2 (5 bases). Trimming removed 1 base at V and 5 bases at J, with 11 bases between. This CDR3 region has 15 residues. Germline V gene data show CDR1 as LNHDA and CDR2 as SQIVND (reference sequence). The CDR3, as DNA: TGTGCCAGTAGTATAGGAGGGAGAGGTACCGGGGAGCTGTTTTTT. Translating it yields CASSIGGRGTGELFF. The complete variable domain, with remaining parts taken from reference TRBV19 and TRBJ2-2, reads DGGITQSPKYLFRKEGQNVTLSCEQNLNHDAMYWYRQDPGQGLRLIYYSQIVNDFQKGDIAEGYSVSREKKESFPLTVTSAQKNPTAFYLCASSIGGRGTGELFFGEGSRLTVL.

Only one count was recorded for this clone. The CDR3 protein is CASSLPLAGDEQYF. In nucleotides, the CDR3 is TGCGCCAGCAGCTTGCCTCTGGCAGGGGACGAGCAGTACTTC. The chain carries TRBV5-1 and TRBJ2-7; the D gene is possibly TRBD1 (6 bases). The CDR3 length is 14 residues. Germline assignment: CDR1 SGHRS and CDR2 YFSETQ. The V end was cut by 1 base, the J end by 5 bases, with 13 bases between.

The chain combines TRBV4-3 with TRBJ2-2; D call uncertain. V dropped 2 bases and J dropped 2 bases, with 9 bases sitting between them. Germline CDR1 reads LGHNA; CDR2 reads YSLEER. This CDR3 is 15 amino acids long. CDR3 residues: CASSQKLSNTGELFF. For the CDR3, the DNA is TGCGCCAGCAGCCAAAAACTATCAAACACCGGGGAGCTGTTTTTT.

This clone was seen a few times. A junction end diverges from the germline sequence, so it may reflect a read error. The chain combines TRBV18 with TRBJ2-7; 8 nucleotides align to TRBD2. Per the germline V gene, CDR1 is KGHSH and CDR2 is LQKENI. The length of the CDR3 is 15 residues. The CDR3 here is CASSPAGGREREQYF. DNA of the CDR3: TGTGCCAGTTCACCCGCGGGGGGCAGGGAGCGCGAGCAGTACTTC. The entire variable domain, with the rest obtained from reference TRBV18 and TRBJ2-7, is as follows: NAGVMQNPRHLVRRRGQEARLRCSPMKGHSHVYWYRQLPEEGLKFMVYLQKENIIDESGMPKERFSAEFPKEGPSILRIQQVVRGDSAAYFCASSPAGGREREQYFGPGTRLTVT.

This clone has a handful of counts. The V gene is TRBV5-8, the J gene TRBJ1-1; no clear D. V dropped 0 bases and J dropped 4 bases, with 10 bases sitting between them. CDR3 length: 14 amino acids. Germline CDR1 and CDR2: SGHTS and YDEGEE. In DNA, the CDR3 is TGTGCCAGCAGCTTGGGAGGGATCCGCACTGAAGCTTTCTTT. Translating it yields CASSLGGIRTEAFF.

In its sample, this clone was seen a few times. The chain is built from TRBV12-1 and TRBJ2-7; TRBD2 was called by the table and not checked on the DNA. TRBV12-1 represents a pseudogene. The CDR3 is 16 residues long. CDR3 residues: CASSLTLRPGAYEQYF. The CDR3 DNA reads as TGTGCCAGCAGCCTGACCCTGCGCCCGGGGGCCTACGAGCAGTACTTC.

This chain connects TRBV19 to TRBJ2-1; D might be TRBD1 (8 bases). Trimming took off 9 bases at V and 2 bases at J, with 14 bases between the two ends. Looked up from germline, CDR1 is LNHDA and CDR2 is SQIVND (reference sequence). The CDR3 is 14 amino acids. The CDR3 reads CASHRGGTYNEQFF. CDR3 DNA sequence: TGTGCCAGCCACAGGGGGGGGACCTACAATGAGCAGTTCTTC.

The CDR3 loop is CASSVVTGLGNEQFF. For the CDR3, the DNA is TGTGCCAGCAGCGTAGTGACAGGTCTAGGAAATGAGCAGTTCTTC. The chain combines TRBV9 with TRBJ2-1; D perhaps matches TRBD1 (6 bases). The V end was cut by 0 bases, the J end by 7 bases, with 14 bases between. The CDR3 contains 15 residues. Germline V gene data show CDR1 as SGDLS and CDR2 as YYNGEE.

The chain carries TRBV27 and TRBJ1-4; 8 nucleotides agree with TRBD1. The J segment lost 5 bases and the V segment lost 6 bases, leaving 2 bases of the junction unmatched. Germline lookup yields CDR1 MNHEY and CDR2 SMNVEV (reference sequence). The CDR3 runs 13 residues. CDR3 in DNA: TGTGCCAGCAGGGGACAGGTGAATGAAAAACTGTTTTTT. It encodes CASRGQVNEKLFF. The full variable domain, rest sourced from reference TRBV27 and TRBJ1-4, is EAQVTQNPRYLITVTGKKLTVTCSQNMNHEYMSWYRQDPGLGLRQIYYSMNVEVTDKGDVPEGYKVSRKEKRNFPLILESPSPNQTSLYFCASRGQVNEKLFFGSGTQLSVL.

This clone was seen just once. The V call is TRBV29-1, the J call TRBJ2-7, with D possibly TRBD2 on 5 matching bases. V lost 7 bases to trimming and J lost 3 bases, with 10 bases between them. CDR3 length: 11 residues. Germline assignment: CDR1 SQVTM and CDR2 ANQGSEA. The DNA for the CDR3 is TGCAGCGCATCCGGGGACTACGAGCAGTACTTC. Translated: CSASGDYEQYF.

In this sample, this clone turned up a few times. The J gene is TRBJ1-5, the V gene TRBV6-4; D may be TRBD1 (5 bases). V lost 2 bases and J 2 bases, leaving 25 bases between the germline ends. The CDR3 has 20 residues. CDR1 is MRHNA, CDR2 SNTAGT, per germline. CDR3 in DNA: TGTGCCAGCAGTGACCCCGCCCGGGACCCCAAACGCGGGGGCAATCAGCCCCAGCATTTT. This codes for CASSDPARDPKRGGNQPQHF.

This clone has more than one count but fewer than ten. The chain carries TRBV7-9 and TRBJ1-5; no reliable D call. Germline assignment: CDR1 SEHNR and CDR2 FQNEAQ (reference sequence). The CDR3 loop spans 12 amino acids. Trimming took 4 bases from V and 7 from J, leaving 8 bases between them. In DNA, the CDR3 is TGTGCCAGCAGCTCGGGTGAGCAGCCCCAGCATTTT. It yields the protein CASSSGEQPQHF.

The CDR3 region has the DNA TGTGCCAGTAAGAGGACTAGCGGAGCCTACGAGCAGTACTTC. Translating it yields CASKRTSGAYEQYF. V and J are TRBV19 and TRBJ2-7, with 10 bases aligning to TRBD2. V dropped 7 bases and J dropped 2; count of bases not matched to a gene: 5. CDR3 length: 14 amino acids. Germline loops: CDR1 LNHDA, CDR2 SQIVND (reference sequence).

There are a few counts of this clone. J is TRBJ1-1 and V is TRBV5-1, with a possible D match to TRBD1 (5 bases). This CDR3 spans 15 amino acids. Trimming took off 0 bases at V and 4 bases at J, with 13 bases between the two ends. Germline-derived CDR1 and CDR2 are SGHRS and YFSETQ. The CDR3 DNA reads TGCGCCAGCAGCTTGGATATGGGGCGAGGCACTGAAGCTTTCTTT. It is translated as CASSLDMGRGTEAFF.